One sample yielded the 4 T cell receptor beta chains listed below, sequenced in a study of OX40 agonist ivuxolimab in advanced cancers. Measured with immunoSEQ multiplex PCR; TCRdb has only the in-frame clones, and not every one. This table has 85,000 to 100,000 clones, about 91% appearing once. The specimen comprised CD4+ or CD8+ T cells sorted from blood, sampled in a trial of the OX40 agonist ivuxolimab. The receptors stem from an adult with an advanced solid tumor such as melanoma, head and neck, liver or kidney cancer.

The chain is built from TRBV7-2 and TRBJ2-3, with a tentative D call TRBD2 (5 bases). V lost 4 bases and J 8 bases, leaving 16 bases between the germline ends. The germline V gene has CDR1 SGHTA and CDR2 FQGNSA. CDR3 length equals 14 residues. In DNA, the CDR3 is TGTGCCAGCAGCTCCCGGACTCAGATTGGTACGCAGTATTTT. Amino acid sequence: CASSSRTQIGTQYF.

V gene TRBV11-2 combines with J gene TRBJ2-3; a weak D match, TRBD2 (6 bases). The CDR3 consists of 14 residues. Germline values: CDR1 SGHAT, CDR2 FQNNGV. The V end was cut by 7 bases, the J end by 1 base, with 12 bases between. CDR3 coding DNA: TGTGCCAGCACTCTTACGGGAGGCACAGATACGCAGTATTTT. This translates into CASTLTGGTDTQYF.

The rearrangement links TRBV5-4 to TRBJ1-1; 7 bases map to TRBD1. CDR3 length equals 15 residues. Germline V gene lookup returns CDR1 SGHNT and CDR2 YYREEE (reference sequence). The V and J ends lost 4 bases and 3 bases, in that order; junction bases with no gene match: 9. CDR3 sequence reads: CASSNFDRDHTEAFF. The CDR3 DNA follows: TGTGCCAGCAGCAACTTTGACAGGGACCACACTGAAGCTTTCTTT.

As DNA, the CDR3 is TGTGCCAGCAGCTCGACACTAGCGGGGGCGAGGAATGAGCAGTTCTTC. Its translation: CASSSTLAGARNEQFF. The chain recombines TRBV5-6 with TRBJ2-1; TRBD2 aligns across 11 bases. The CDR3 has 16 residues. V lost 3 bases and J lost 7; bases outside the gene matches: 9. Germline values: CDR1 SGHDT, CDR2 YYEEEE.